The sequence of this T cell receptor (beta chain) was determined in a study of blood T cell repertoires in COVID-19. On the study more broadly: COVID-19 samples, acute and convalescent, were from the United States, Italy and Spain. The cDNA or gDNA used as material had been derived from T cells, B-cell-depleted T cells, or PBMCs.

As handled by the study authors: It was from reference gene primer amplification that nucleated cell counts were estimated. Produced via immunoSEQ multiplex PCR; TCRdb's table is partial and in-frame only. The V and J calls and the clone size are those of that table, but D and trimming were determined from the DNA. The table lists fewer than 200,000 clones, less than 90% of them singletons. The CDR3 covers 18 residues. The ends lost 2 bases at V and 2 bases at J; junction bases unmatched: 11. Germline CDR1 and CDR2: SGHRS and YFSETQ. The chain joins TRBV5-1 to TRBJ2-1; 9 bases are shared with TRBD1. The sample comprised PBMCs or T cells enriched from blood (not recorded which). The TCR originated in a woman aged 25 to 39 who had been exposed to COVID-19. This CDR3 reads CASSFPNTTGGAYNEQFF. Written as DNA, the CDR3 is TGCGCCAGCAGCTTCCCAAACACAACAGGGGGCGCCTACAATGAGCAGTTCTTC.